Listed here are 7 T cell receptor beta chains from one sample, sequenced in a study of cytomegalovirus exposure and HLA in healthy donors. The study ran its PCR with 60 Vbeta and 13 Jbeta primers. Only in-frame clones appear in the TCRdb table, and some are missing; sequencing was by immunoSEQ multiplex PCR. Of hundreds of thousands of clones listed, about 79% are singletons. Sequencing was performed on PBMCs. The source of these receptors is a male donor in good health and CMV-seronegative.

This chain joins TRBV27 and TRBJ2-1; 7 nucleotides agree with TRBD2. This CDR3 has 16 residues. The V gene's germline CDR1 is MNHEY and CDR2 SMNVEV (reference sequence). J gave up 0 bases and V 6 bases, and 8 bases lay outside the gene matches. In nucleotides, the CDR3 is TGTGCCAGCAGGAGTGGGGGGGGGATCTCCTACAATGAGCAGTTCTTC. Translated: CASRSGGGISYNEQFF.

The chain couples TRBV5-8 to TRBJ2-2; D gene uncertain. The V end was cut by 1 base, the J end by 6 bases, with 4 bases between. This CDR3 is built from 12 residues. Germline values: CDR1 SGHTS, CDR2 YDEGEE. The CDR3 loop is CASSLTAGELFF. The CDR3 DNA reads TGTGCCAGCAGCTTGACGGCCGGGGAGCTGTTTTTT.

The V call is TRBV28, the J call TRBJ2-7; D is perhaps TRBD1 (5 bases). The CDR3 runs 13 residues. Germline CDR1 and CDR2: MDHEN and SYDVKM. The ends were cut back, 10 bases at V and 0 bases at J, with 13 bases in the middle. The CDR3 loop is CATHVGHSYEQYF. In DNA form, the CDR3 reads TGTGCCACCCACGTGGGGCACTCCTACGAGCAGTACTTC.

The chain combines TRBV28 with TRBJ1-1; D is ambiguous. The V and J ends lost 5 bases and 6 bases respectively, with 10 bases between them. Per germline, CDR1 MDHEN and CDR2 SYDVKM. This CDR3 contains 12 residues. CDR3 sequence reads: CASSRKRAEAFF. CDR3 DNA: TGTGCCAGCAGTCGGAAGAGGGCTGAAGCTTTCTTT.

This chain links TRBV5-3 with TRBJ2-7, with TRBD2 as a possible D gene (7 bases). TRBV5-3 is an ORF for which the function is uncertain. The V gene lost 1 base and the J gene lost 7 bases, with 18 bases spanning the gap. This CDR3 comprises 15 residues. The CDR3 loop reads CARSLSGGPGGEQYF. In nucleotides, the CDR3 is TGTGCCAGAAGCTTGTCGGGGGGCCCGGGTGGGGAGCAGTACTTC.

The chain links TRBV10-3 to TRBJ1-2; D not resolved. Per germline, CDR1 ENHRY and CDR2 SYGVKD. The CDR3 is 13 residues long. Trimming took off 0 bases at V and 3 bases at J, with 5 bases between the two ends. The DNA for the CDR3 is TGTGCCATCAGTGAGTCAACACACTATGGCTACACCTTC. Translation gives CAISESTHYGYTF.

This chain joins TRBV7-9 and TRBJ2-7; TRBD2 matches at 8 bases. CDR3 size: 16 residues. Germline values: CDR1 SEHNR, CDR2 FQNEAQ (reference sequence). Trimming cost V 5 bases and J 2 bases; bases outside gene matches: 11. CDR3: CASSPTGGFPTYEQYF. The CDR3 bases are TGTGCCAGCAGCCCAACGGGGGGGTTCCCAACCTACGAGCAGTACTTC.